The entry that follows covers one TCR beta chain sequence. The target antigen is unknown. RNA was extracted with the RNeasy kit, and a quantity of about 0.45 to 1 ug was reverse transcribed using random hexamers. The immunoSEQ assay covered 54 Vbeta and 13 Jbeta segments for CDR3. TCRdb processed the immunoSEQ multiplex PCR reads anew with MiXCR; each CDR3 protein has one entry. In the table there are 160,000 or so distinct CDR3 sequences, just under 95% of which are singletons. This sample is drawn from a study of CD8 T cells in Susac syndrome. J lost 9 bases, V lost 0 bases, and 1 base had no gene match. From germline, CDR1 is MGHRA and CDR2 YSYEKL. This CDR3 has 12 residues. Study results and caveats: As the study acknowledged, the number of individuals who were part of its TCR sequencing and HLA analysis was relatively small.

CD8+ and CD4+ T cells from blood underwent TCR beta sequencing, which was carried out in a high-throughput format. The multiple sclerosis control cohort comprised treatment-naive individuals presenting with stable or active relapsing-remitting disease. Material: CD8+ T cells from PBMCs. The chain links TRBV4-1 to TRBJ2-5, with TRBD1 identical over 7 bases. The receptor comes from a human donor with multiple sclerosis. The CDR3 DNA sequence: TGCGCCAGCAGCCAAGACACAGGGGCCCAGTACTTC. Translated: CASSQDTGAQYF.